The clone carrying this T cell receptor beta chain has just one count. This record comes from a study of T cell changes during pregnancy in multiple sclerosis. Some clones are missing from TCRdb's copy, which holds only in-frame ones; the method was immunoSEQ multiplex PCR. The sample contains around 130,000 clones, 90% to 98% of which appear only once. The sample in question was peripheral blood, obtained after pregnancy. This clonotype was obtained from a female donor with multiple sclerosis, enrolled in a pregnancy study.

CDR3 region: CASSISGGGPNYGYTF. Written as DNA, the CDR3 is TGTGCCAGCAGCATCTCCGGCGGGGGCCCTAACTATGGCTACACCTTC. The V call is TRBV13, the J call TRBJ1-2, with D perhaps matching TRBD1 (6 bases). The ends were cut back, 5 bases at V and 0 bases at J, with 16 bases in the middle. Germline V gene data show CDR1 as PRHDT and CDR2 as FYEKMQ (reference sequence). The CDR3 covers 16 residues.